In this sample, the clone carrying this T cell receptor beta chain turned up a few times. Its antigen is not known. The sample comes from a study of T cells in Graves' hyperthyroidism and ophthalmopathy. Germline V gives CDR1 SGHDN, CDR2 FVKESK. The CDR3 totals 16 residues. After removal of 2 bases from V and 1 base from J, the junction contained 7 bases not matched to a gene. Diagnoses were established using clinical symptoms, serum thyroxine and TRAb, thyroid ultrasound and orbital computed tomography. The study's findings and limits: Ophthalmopathy got predicted by the model a median around 6.6 months before its onset. Blood also contained most expanded thyroid clonotypes above 0.001.

What was amplified from RNA transcripts were TCR beta CDR3 regions. The primer set for the first-round RT-PCR of the TCR CDR3 was HTBI. TCRdb processed the multiplex PCR reads anew with MiXCR; each CDR3 protein has one entry. The data show about 300,000 distinct CDR3 sequences, approximately 17% seen once. This sequence joins TRBV14 and TRBJ2-5; 7 nucleotides match TRBD1. This TCR was sampled from a man aged 30 to 45 with Graves' hyperthyroidism. The sequencing input was blood. CDR3 protein: CASSQTNRQGQETQYF. The CDR3 bases are TGTGCCAGCAGCCAAACCAATCGACAGGGCCAAGAGACCCAGTACTTC.